A selection of T cell receptor beta chains follows, all from one sample in a study of beta chain features in type 1 diabetes. Method: immunoSEQ multiplex PCR; TCRdb's copy keeps in-frame clones and lacks some. Of hundreds of thousands of clones detected, 13% appear once; the ten largest clones hold approximately 0.02%. The sequencing input was naive CD4+ T cells from blood. These receptors were taken from a man between 18 and 29 years old with type 1 diabetes. Each CDR3 is given with its conserved first and last residue. D genes are given only for firm matches. Size is stated for part of the rows, as once, few or many counts, or as a class when the clone is expanded.

few - TRBJ1-1 TRBV28 CASSLMGTEAFF TGTGCCAGCTCGCTCATGGGCACTGAAGCTTTCTTT
few - TRBJ2-1 TRBV2 CASNGGGWNEQFF TGTGCCAGCAATGGGGGTGGGTGGAATGAGCAGTTCTTC
once TRBD2 TRBJ2-1 TRBV15 CATSRGASGISYNEQFF TGTGCCACCAGCAGAGGGGCTAGCGGGATCTCCTACAATGAGCAGTTCTTC
few - TRBJ2-5 TRBV7-8 CASSWTEKETQYF TGTGCCAGCAGCTGGACAGAAAAAGAGACCCAGTACTTC
- - TRBJ1-4 TRBV2 CASRSADRDEKLFF TGTGCCAGCAGGTCCGCGGATCGAGATGAAAAACTGTTTTTT
few - TRBJ2-5 TRBV7-9 CASSLETPIQETQYF TGTGCCAGCAGCTTAGAAACCCCAATCCAAGAGACCCAGTACTTC
- TRBD1 TRBJ1-5 TRBV27 CASSLSIRTGNNQPQHF TGTGCCAGCAGTTTATCGATAAGGACAGGGAATAATCAGCCCCAGCATTTT
few TRBD1 TRBJ2-3 TRBV28 CASSFLTTGGRTDTQYF TGTGCCAGCAGTTTTCTAACTACAGGGGGCAGGACAGATACGCAGTATTTT
- - TRBJ1-6 TRBV5-1 CASSLAIGGTNYNSPLHF TGCGCCAGCAGCTTGGCCATCGGCGGGACGAACTATAATTCACCCCTCCACTTT
few - TRBJ2-5 TRBV7-9 CASSLGAGEETQYF TGTGCCAGCAGCTTAGGGGCAGGGGAAGAGACCCAGTACTTC
few - TRBJ1-5 TRBV30 CAWSVLENQPQHF TGTGCCTGGAGTGTACTGGAAAACCAGCCCCAGCATTTT
- - TRBJ2-5 TRBV7-2 CASSLAYYRQETQYF TGTGCCAGCAGCTTAGCCTACTACCGCCAAGAGACCCAGTACTTC
- TRBD2 TRBJ2-5 TRBV18 CATSRNGGQETQYF TGTGCCACCTCCCGGAACGGGGGGCAAGAGACCCAGTACTTC
- - TRBJ1-2 TRBV7-2 CASSFRMRGYTF TGTGCCAGCAGCTTCAGAATGCGGGGCTACACCTTC
few - TRBJ2-1 TRBV5-6 CASLRGYEQFF TGTGCCAGTCTCCGAGGGTATGAGCAGTTCTTC
- - TRBJ1-2 TRBV5-6 CASSIRRTFNYGYTF TGTGCCAGCAGCATCAGACGGACCTTTAACTATGGCTACACCTTC
few - TRBJ1-5 TRBV30 CAWSADSNQPQHF TGTGCCTGGAGTGCAGACAGTAATCAGCCCCAGCATTTT
- - TRBJ1-5 TRBV30 CAWSVLGGAAPPQHF TGTGCCTGGAGTGTACTGGGGGGGGCCGCCCCACCCCAGCATTTT
- - TRBJ2-6 TRBV4-1 CASRPSRSGANVLTF TGCGCCAGCAGGCCCAGTCGCTCTGGGGCCAACGTCCTGACTTTC
few TRBD1 TRBJ2-5 TRBV5-6 CASSYGTGGKETQYF TGTGCCAGCAGCTACGGGACAGGGGGCAAGGAGACCCAGTACTTC
- - TRBJ1-1 TRBV5-1 CASSLGGENTEAFF TGCGCCAGCAGCTTAGGCGGGGAGAACACTGAAGCTTTCTTT
- TRBD1 TRBJ2-1 TRBV10-2 CASTGTGGGYNEQFF TGCGCCAGCACTGGCACAGGGGGTGGCTACAATGAGCAGTTCTTC
few - TRBJ1-1 TRBV7-9 CASSLVGNTEAFF TGTGCCAGCAGCTTAGTGGGAAACACTGAAGCTTTCTTT
few TRBD1 TRBJ2-4 TRBV7-2 CASSPRQGGTIQYF TGTGCCAGCAGCCCTAGACAGGGGGGGACCATTCAGTACTTC
few - TRBJ2-7 TRBV28 CASSSVPYEQYF TGTGCCAGCAGTTCGGTCCCCTACGAGCAGTACTTC
few TRBD2 TRBJ2-7 TRBV7-9 CASSPTSGDEQYF TGTGCCAGCAGCCCCACTAGCGGGGACGAGCAGTACTTC
- TRBD1 TRBJ1-1 TRBV5-1 CASSGTGTVNTEAFF TGCGCCAGCAGCGGAACCGGGACAGTGAACACTGAAGCTTTCTTT
- - TRBJ2-5 TRBV18 CASRLRSETQYF TGTGCCAGCCGACTTCGTTCGGAGACCCAGTACTTC
- - TRBJ2-5 TRBV15 CATSRDRPGEETQYF TGTGCCACCAGCAGAGATCGGCCAGGGGAAGAGACCCAGTACTTC
- TRBD1 TRBJ2-2 TRBV11-3 CASSYSGTGGHGELFF TGTGCCAGCAGCTACTCCGGGACAGGGGGCCACGGGGAGCTGTTTTTT
few - TRBJ1-6 TRBV7-2 CASSAQNSPLHF TGTGCCAGCAGCGCCCAAAATTCACCCCTCCACTTT
few TRBD1 TRBJ1-2 TRBV2 CASRDTGDYGYTF TGTGCCAGCAGGGACACAGGGGACTATGGCTACACCTTC
- TRBD2 TRBJ2-1 TRBV7-9 CAERGGRAYNEQFF TGTGCGGAGCGGGGGGGCCGGGCCTACAATGAGCAGTTCTTC
- - TRBJ1-2 TRBV28 CASSPWTEGGYGYTF TGTGCCAGCAGTCCGTGGACAGAGGGGGGCTATGGCTACACCTTC
few - TRBJ1-1 TRBV19 CASSIGAGNTEAFF TGTGCCAGTAGTATAGGGGCCGGGAACACTGAAGCTTTCTTT
few TRBD2 TRBJ2-1 TRBV28 CASSRTSGGSNEQFF TGTGCCAGCAGTCGCACTAGCGGGGGGTCCAATGAGCAGTTCTTC
- TRBD2 TRBJ2-3 TRBV7-2 CASSLLAGKVTDTQYF TGTGCCAGCAGCTTATTAGCGGGGAAGGTAACAGATACGCAGTATTTT
- - TRBJ1-1 TRBV7-9 CASSPHREYTEAFF TGTGCCAGCAGCCCCCACAGGGAGTACACTGAAGCTTTCTTT
- - TRBJ1-2 TRBV6-5 CASSFRVGGYTF TGTGCCAGCAGTTTCAGGGTGGGAGGCTACACCTTC
few TRBD1 TRBJ1-5 TRBV7-2 CASSLAAQGGYQPQHF TGTGCCAGCAGCTTAGCGGCACAGGGGGGCTATCAGCCCCAGCATTTT
few - TRBJ2-7 TRBV30 CAWSLMGQVLYEQYF TGTGCCTGGAGTCTCATGGGGCAGGTCCTCTACGAGCAGTACTTC
few TRBD2 TRBJ2-3 TRBV19 CASSIGGTTTDTQYF TGTGCCAGTAGTATTGGTGGGACTACCACAGATACGCAGTATTTT
- - TRBJ2-7 TRBV30 CAWSVPGGAPMPYEQYF TGTGCCTGGAGTGTACCTGGGGGGGCACCTATGCCCTACGAGCAGTACTTC
few - TRBJ2-2 TRBV19 CASGQNTGELFF TGTGCCAGTGGACAGAACACCGGGGAGCTGTTTTTT
- TRBD1 TRBJ1-6 TRBV4-1 CASSQKSTGGDSPLHF TGCGCCAGCAGCCAGAAGTCGACAGGGGGTGATTCACCCCTCCACTTT
- - TRBJ2-5 TRBV2 CASSTAGQPQETQYF TGTGCCAGCAGTACCGCGGGACAGCCCCAAGAGACCCAGTACTTC
few - TRBJ1-1 TRBV29-1 CSVEDQEGVTEAFF TGCAGCGTTGAAGATCAGGAGGGGGTCACTGAAGCTTTCTTT
- - TRBJ2-3 TRBV27 CASGGVVQGDTQYF TGTGCCAGCGGAGGGGTAGTGCAAGGGGATACGCAGTATTTT
few TRBD2 TRBJ2-3 TRBV27 CASSAPTSGDPATDTQYF TGTGCCAGCAGTGCACCGACTAGCGGGGACCCAGCCACAGATACGCAGTATTTT
- - TRBJ1-6 TRBV28 CASSETEAPLHF TGTGCCAGCAGTGAAACAGAGGCACCCCTCCACTTT
- - TRBJ2-3 TRBV9 CASSSEYFPGTDTQYF TGTGCCAGCAGCTCGGAGTACTTCCCGGGCACAGATACGCAGTATTTT
- - TRBJ1-5 TRBV4-1 CASSQGGFQGPQHF TGCGCCAGCAGCCAAGGCGGTTTCCAGGGCCCCCAGCATTTT
- - TRBJ1-1 TRBV2 CASRGTGNTEAFF TGTGCCAGCAGGGGAACGGGGAACACTGAAGCTTTCTTT
- - TRBJ1-6 TRBV6-1 CASSEPATPSESPLHF TGTGCCAGCAGTGAACCGGCGACTCCCTCGGAATCACCCCTCCACTTT
few TRBD1 TRBJ2-1 TRBV4-2 CASSHDGTGGLRNEQFF TGTGCCAGCAGCCACGACGGGACAGGGGGCTTACGGAATGAGCAGTTCTTC